The TCR beta chain described here comes from a study of blood T cells in healthy people across ages. At the level of the study: About one barcoded beta molecule per two T cells came from capture by template switching.

A sample-barcoded 5' primer and a J-beta primer mix were used in a second PCR of about 7 to 12 cycles. Template switching added a 12-random-nucleotide identifier to every cDNA molecule. TCRdb recomputed calls from the 5' RACE reads with MiXCR, one row per CDR3 protein. The sample records hundreds of thousands of distinct CDR3 sequences, more than 35% being singletons. PBMCs, at least 7 million per sample, were isolated. General study points: Long-lived donors exceeded aged donors in naive CD4+ cells and diversity.

A note on this clonotype: Antigen unknown.

The germline V gene has CDR1 MDHEN and CDR2 SYDVKM. The CDR3 spans 18 residues. Trimming cost V 5 bases and J 5 bases; bases outside gene matches: 17. This TCR was recovered from a man older than 75 in good health. The sample was blood. The gene calls are TRBV28 and TRBJ1-5; 8 bases match TRBD1. CDR3 region: CASSLLPRGPSVDQPQHF. The CDR3 DNA follows: TGTGCCAGCAGTCTCCTACCCAGGGGGCCCTCAGTCGATCAGCCCCAGCATTTT. The complete variable domain, with remaining parts taken from reference TRBV28 and TRBJ1-5, reads DVKVTQSSRYLVKRTGEKVFLECVQDMDHENMFWYRQDPGLGLRLIYFSYDVKMKEKGDIPEGYSVSREKKERFSLILESASTNQTSMYLCASSLLPRGPSVDQPQHFGDGTRLSIL.